Each of the 13 T cell receptor beta chains below was sequenced from the same sample in a study of regulatory T cells in long-lasting Graves disease. Time point specified: newly diagnosed GD, antithyroid drugs for less than 3 months. PBMCs provided the RNA from which the TCR library was made. To make TCR beta libraries, researchers used iRepertoire HTBI primers and Arm-PCR of CDR3 regions. TCRdb re-called the multiplex PCR reads with MiXCR, one entry per CDR3 protein. The data show over 500,000 distinct CDR3 sequences, approximately 15% seen once. These data also formed part of another study, on T cells in Graves' hyperthyroidism and ophthalmopathy.

The sequences come from peripheral blood mononuclear cells (PBMCs), collected at new diagnosis, from a patient treated with antithyroid drugs. These receptors all come from a woman between 25 and 40 years old with Graves disease.

This clonotype appeared many times. The CDR3 loop is CASSEAGYYEQYF. CDR3 bases: TGTGCCAGCAGTGAGGCAGGGTACTACGAGCAGTACTTC. The V gene is TRBV6-1, the J gene TRBJ2-7; a possible D gene is TRBD1 (5 bases). The CDR3 has 13 residues. CDR1 is MNHNS, CDR2 SASEGT, per germline. Trimming shortened V by 3 bases and J by 3 bases, and 9 bases separated the two germline ends.

V gene TRBV7-2 combines with J gene TRBJ1-1; D ambiguous. The V gene's germline CDR1 is SGHTA and CDR2 FQGNSA. Trimming cost V 4 bases and J 1 base, with 7 bases left between them. This CDR3 contains 13 residues. The CDR3 region is CASSSFTNTEAFF. The CDR3, as DNA: TGTGCCAGCAGCTCTTTTACGAACACTGAAGCTTTCTTT.

This clonotype has ten or more counts. The chain employs TRBV12-3 or TRBV12-4 and TRBJ1-4; 7 positions agree with TRBD1. CDR3 size: 18 residues. With 5 bases clipped from V and 2 bases from J, the junction kept 14 bases outside the gene matches. The CDR3 region has the DNA TGTGCCAGCAGTGGTCCCGACAGGGCGCTTTGGACTAATGAAAAACTGTTTTTT. Its translation: CASSGPDRALWTNEKLFF.

This chain uses TRBV18 with TRBJ1-1; D is ambiguous. The CDR3 is 15 residues long. Germline V gene lookup returns CDR1 KGHSH and CDR2 LQKENI. Deletions cut 0 bases from V and 3 bases from J, with 11 bases between. The CDR3 region is CASSPPAIMDTEAFF. The CDR3 DNA reads as TGTGCCAGCTCACCACCGGCCATTATGGACACTGAAGCTTTCTTT.

The sample holds many counts of this clonotype. The chain recombines TRBV28 with TRBJ2-2; D is unclear. The CDR3 has 12 residues. With 3 bases removed from V and 7 bases from J, the gap between germline ends came to 6 bases. Per germline, CDR1 MDHEN and CDR2 SYDVKM. CDR3 nucleotide sequence: TGTGCCAGCAGTTTTAGTATCGGGGAGCTGTTTTTT. It translates to CASSFSIGELFF.

The gene calls are TRBV14 and TRBJ2-2; D is undetermined. The V gene lost 0 bases and the J gene lost 4 bases, with 9 bases spanning the gap. CDR1 and CDR2 (germline): SGHDN, FVKESK. The CDR3 extends over 15 amino acids. The DNA of the CDR3 is TGTGCCAGCAGCCAAGATCTGCTGGCCACCGGGGAGCTGTTTTTT. This sequence encodes CASSQDLLATGELFF.

There are a few counts of this clonotype. The chain uses TRBV6-1 and TRBJ2-1; D is possibly TRBD1 (5 bases). Germline assignment: CDR1 MNHNS and CDR2 SASEGT. Trimming stripped 7 bases from V and 0 bases from J, with 10 bases between. This CDR3 is built from 14 residues. The CDR3 region has the DNA TGTGCCAGCACCCGACAGAGCTCCTACAATGAGCAGTTCTTC. Its translation: CASTRQSSYNEQFF.

This clonotype was seen more than once but under ten times. V is TRBV9 and J is TRBJ2-3; possibly TRBD2 for D (5 bases). The CDR3 sequence is 21 residues long. The germline gives CDR1 SGDLS, CDR2 YYNGEE. Trimming took off 2 bases at V and 2 bases at J, with 30 bases between the two ends. This CDR3 is CASSVAARPVANTIDTDTQYF. The CDR3 nucleotides are TGTGCCAGCAGCGTTGCGGCTAGACCCGTAGCGAACACTATAGACACAGATACGCAGTATTTT.

The V and J genes are TRBV4-1 and TRBJ2-7; 8 positions agree with TRBD1. This CDR3 is 15 amino acids long. Looked up from germline, CDR1 is MGHRA and CDR2 is YSYEKL. V was clipped by 3 bases and J by 2 bases; unmatched bases: 6. CDR3 DNA sequence: TGCGCCAGCAGCCACAGACAGGGGAACCCCTACGAGCAGTACTTC. This encodes CASSHRQGNPYEQYF.

The sample holds many counts of this clonotype. The genes are TRBV24-1 and TRBJ1-2; TRBD1 aligns across 9 bases. Per germline, CDR1 KGHDR and CDR2 SFDVKD. This CDR3 comprises 13 residues. V dropped 4 bases and J dropped 6; count of bases not matched to a gene: 2. The CDR3 here is CATSEWTGDGYTF. CDR3 nucleotides: TGTGCCACCAGTGAATGGACAGGGGATGGCTACACCTTC.

In its sample, this clonotype was seen many times. This chain uses TRBV28 with TRBJ2-7; the match to TRBD2 covers 8 bases. This CDR3 is built from 17 residues. V lost 1 base and J lost 0; bases outside the gene matches: 8. The germline V gene encodes CDR1 MDHEN and CDR2 SYDVKM. CDR3 in amino acids: CASSLSIAGSFSYEQYF. DNA of the CDR3: TGTGCCAGCAGTTTATCCATAGCGGGATCCTTCTCCTACGAGCAGTACTTC.

This clonotype has a handful of counts. The V and J genes are TRBV20-1 and TRBJ2-7, with 7 bases matching TRBD1. V shed 7 bases and J 2 bases; nucleotides not matched to a gene: 20. CDR3 length equals 17 residues. From germline, CDR1 is DFQATT and CDR2 SNEGSKA (reference sequence). The CDR3 sequence: CSVAVTLPGTATYEQYF. In nucleotides, the CDR3 is TGCAGTGTTGCCGTGACCCTTCCCGGGACAGCCACCTACGAGCAGTACTTC.

This clonotype has only a few counts. V and J are TRBV20-1 and TRBJ1-3; D gene uncertain. Trimming left V 0 bases short and J 2 bases short, with 8 bases between. CDR1 and CDR2 (germline): DFQATT, SNEGSKA (reference sequence). This CDR3 is built from 14 residues. CDR3 in amino acids: CSARDMGTGNTIYF. CDR3 DNA sequence: TGCAGTGCTAGAGATATGGGGACTGGAAACACCATATATTTT.